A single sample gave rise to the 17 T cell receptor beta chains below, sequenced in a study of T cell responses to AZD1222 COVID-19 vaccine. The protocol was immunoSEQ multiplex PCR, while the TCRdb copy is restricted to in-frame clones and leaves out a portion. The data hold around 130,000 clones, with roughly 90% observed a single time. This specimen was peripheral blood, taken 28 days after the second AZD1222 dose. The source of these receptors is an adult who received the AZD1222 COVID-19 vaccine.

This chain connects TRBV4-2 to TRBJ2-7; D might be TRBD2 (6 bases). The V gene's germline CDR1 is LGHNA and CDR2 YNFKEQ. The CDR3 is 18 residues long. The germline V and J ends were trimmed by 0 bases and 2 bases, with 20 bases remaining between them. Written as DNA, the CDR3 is TGTGCCAGCAGCCAAGATCTTAGTTTATGGGCTAGCGCCTACGAGCAGTACTTC. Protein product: CASSQDLSLWASAYEQYF.

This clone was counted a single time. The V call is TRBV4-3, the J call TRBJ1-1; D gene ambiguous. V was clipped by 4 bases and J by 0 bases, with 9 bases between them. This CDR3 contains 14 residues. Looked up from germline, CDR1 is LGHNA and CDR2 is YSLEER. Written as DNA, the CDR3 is TGCGCCAGCAGCCGAGGATTAATGAACACTGAAGCTTTCTTT. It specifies CASSRGLMNTEAFF.

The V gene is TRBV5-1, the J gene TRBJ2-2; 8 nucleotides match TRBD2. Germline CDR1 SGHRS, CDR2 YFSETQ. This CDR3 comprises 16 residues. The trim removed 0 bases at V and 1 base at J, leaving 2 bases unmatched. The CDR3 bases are TGCGCCAGCAGCTTGGGTCTAGCGGGGAACACCGGGGAGCTGTTTTTT. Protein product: CASSLGLAGNTGELFF.

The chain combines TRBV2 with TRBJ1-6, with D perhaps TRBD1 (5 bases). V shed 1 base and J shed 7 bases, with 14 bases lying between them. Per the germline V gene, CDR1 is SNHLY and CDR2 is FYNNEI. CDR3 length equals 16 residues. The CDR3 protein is CASSEEAGLVNSPLHF. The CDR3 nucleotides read TGTGCCAGCAGTGAAGAGGCAGGGCTAGTCAATTCACCCCTCCACTTT.

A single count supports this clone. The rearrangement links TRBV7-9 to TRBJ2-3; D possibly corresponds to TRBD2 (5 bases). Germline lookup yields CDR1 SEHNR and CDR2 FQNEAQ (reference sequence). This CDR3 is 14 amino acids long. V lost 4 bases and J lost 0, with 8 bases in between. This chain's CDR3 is CASSSRTSTDTQYF. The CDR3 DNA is TGTGCCAGCAGCTCCCGGACTAGCACAGATACGCAGTATTTT.

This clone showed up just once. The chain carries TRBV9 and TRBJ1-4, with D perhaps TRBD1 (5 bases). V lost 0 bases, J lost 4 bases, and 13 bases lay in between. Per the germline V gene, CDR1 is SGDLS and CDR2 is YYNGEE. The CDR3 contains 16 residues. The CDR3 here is CASSVGVGGINEKLFF. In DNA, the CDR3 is TGTGCCAGCAGCGTAGGGGTTGGGGGGATTAATGAAAAACTGTTTTTT.

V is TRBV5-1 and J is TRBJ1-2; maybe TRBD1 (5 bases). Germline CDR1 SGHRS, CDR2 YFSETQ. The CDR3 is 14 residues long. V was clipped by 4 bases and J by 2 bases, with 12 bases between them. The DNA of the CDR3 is TGCGCCAGCAGCAAAGAGACAGAGAACTATGGCTACACCTTC. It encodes CASSKETENYGYTF.

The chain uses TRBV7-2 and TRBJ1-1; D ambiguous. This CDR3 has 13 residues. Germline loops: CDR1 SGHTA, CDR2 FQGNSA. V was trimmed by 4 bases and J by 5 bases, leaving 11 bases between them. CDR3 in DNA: TGTGCCAGCAGCTGGACCCCTAGGACTGAAGCTTTCTTT. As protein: CASSWTPRTEAFF.

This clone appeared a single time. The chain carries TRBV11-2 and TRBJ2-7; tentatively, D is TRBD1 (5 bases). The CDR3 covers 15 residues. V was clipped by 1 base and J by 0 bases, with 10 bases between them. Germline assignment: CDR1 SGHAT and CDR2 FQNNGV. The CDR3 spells CASSLGFQGSYEQYF. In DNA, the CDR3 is TGTGCCAGCAGCTTAGGGTTCCAGGGCTCCTACGAGCAGTACTTC.

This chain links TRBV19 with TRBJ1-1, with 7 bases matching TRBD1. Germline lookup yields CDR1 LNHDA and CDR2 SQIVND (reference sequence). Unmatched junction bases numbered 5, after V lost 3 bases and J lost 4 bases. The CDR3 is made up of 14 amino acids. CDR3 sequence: CASSITGESTEAFF. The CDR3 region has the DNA TGTGCCAGTAGTATTACAGGGGAGAGCACTGAAGCTTTCTTT.

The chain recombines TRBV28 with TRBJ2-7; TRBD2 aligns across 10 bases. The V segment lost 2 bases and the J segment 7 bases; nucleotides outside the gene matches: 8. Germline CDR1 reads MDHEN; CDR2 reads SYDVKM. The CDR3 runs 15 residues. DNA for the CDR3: TGTGCCAGCAGTTTACAAGGACTAGCGGACGGGGAGCAGTACTTC. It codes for CASSLQGLADGEQYF.

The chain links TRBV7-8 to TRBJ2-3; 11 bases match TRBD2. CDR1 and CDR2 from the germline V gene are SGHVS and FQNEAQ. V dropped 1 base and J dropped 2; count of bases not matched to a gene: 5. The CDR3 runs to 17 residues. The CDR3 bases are TGTGCCAGCAGCTTAGAGACTAGCGGGGCTAACACAGATACGCAGTATTTT. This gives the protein CASSLETSGANTDTQYF.

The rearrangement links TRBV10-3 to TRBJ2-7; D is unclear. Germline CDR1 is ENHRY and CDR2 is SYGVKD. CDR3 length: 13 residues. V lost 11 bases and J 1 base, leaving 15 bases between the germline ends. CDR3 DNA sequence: TGTGCCTCTAGAGACCGTCTTTCCTACGAGCAGTACTTC. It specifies CASRDRLSYEQYF.

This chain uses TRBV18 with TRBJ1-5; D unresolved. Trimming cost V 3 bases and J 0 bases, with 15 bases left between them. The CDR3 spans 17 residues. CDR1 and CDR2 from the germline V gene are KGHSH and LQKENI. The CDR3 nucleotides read TGTGCCAGCTCACCCCGTTGGCGGATTAATAGCAATCAGCCCCAGCATTTT. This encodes CASSPRWRINSNQPQHF.

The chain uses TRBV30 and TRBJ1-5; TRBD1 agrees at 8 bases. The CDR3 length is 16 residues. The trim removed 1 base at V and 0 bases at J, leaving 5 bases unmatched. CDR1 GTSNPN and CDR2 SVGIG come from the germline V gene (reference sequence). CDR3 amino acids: CAWSGDRSYSNQPQHF. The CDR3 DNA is TGTGCCTGGAGTGGGGACAGGAGTTATAGCAATCAGCCCCAGCATTTT.

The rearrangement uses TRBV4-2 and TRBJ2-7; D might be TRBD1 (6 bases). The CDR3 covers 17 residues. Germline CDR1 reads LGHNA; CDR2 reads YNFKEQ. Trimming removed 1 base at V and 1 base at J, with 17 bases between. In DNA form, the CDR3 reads TGTGCCAGCAGCCAAGCATCCGGGACACGACCTTCCTACGAGCAGTACTTC. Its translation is CASSQASGTRPSYEQYF.

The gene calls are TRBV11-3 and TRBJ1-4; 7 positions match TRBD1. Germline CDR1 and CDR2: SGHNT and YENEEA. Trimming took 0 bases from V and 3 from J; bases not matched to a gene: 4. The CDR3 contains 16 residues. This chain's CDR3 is CASSLDSGTANEKLFF. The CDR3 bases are TGTGCCAGCAGCTTAGATTCCGGGACAGCTAATGAAAAACTGTTTTTT.